This TCR beta chain was sequenced in a study of technical replicates of blood from a handful of donors. This clone has a single count. The V end was cut by 1 base, the J end by 5 bases, with 14 bases between. Germline V gives CDR1 SQVTM, CDR2 ANQGSEA. This CDR3 is built from 14 residues. Clones were read by immunoSEQ multiplex PCR, and TCRdb kept only the in-frame ones, dropping some. The table lists some 87,000 clones, around 96% of them singletons. The V and J genes are TRBV29-1 and TRBJ2-5, with a possible D match to TRBD2 (6 bases). This TCR was sampled from a human donor in good health. Sequencing was done on a sample of T cells isolated from PBMCs. The CDR3 coding sequence is TGCAGCGTTGAAGGTGCGGTCCGGGGGGAGACCCAGTACTTC. Protein product: CSVEGAVRGETQYF.